A single sample gave rise to the 20 T cell receptor beta chains below, sequenced in a study of blood T cell repertoires in COVID-19. Sequenced by immunoSEQ multiplex PCR; TCRdb stores in-frame clones only, minus some. This sample has about 160,000 clones; roughly 82% occur once, and the top ten carry about 7.7%. Sequenced material: peripheral blood. These receptors originate from a woman aged 40 to 55 with COVID-19, enrolled during active disease.

The rearrangement joins TRBV19 to TRBJ1-5; 10 positions match TRBD1. The CDR3 loop spans 17 amino acids. V lost 7 bases, J lost 1 base, and 10 bases stayed unmatched. Germline V CDR1 and CDR2: LNHDA, SQIVND (reference sequence). The CDR3 loop reads CASTGTGDLWSNQPQHF. The CDR3 nucleotides are TGTGCCAGTACTGGGACAGGGGATTTATGGAGCAATCAGCCCCAGCATTTT. The variable domain in full, completed from reference TRBV19 and TRBJ1-5, reads DGGITQSPKYLFRKEGQNVTLSCEQNLNHDAMYWYRQDPGQGLRLIYYSQIVNDFQKGDIAEGYSVSREKKESFPLTVTSAQKNPTAFYLCASTGTGDLWSNQPQHFGDGTRLSIL.

This chain connects TRBV4-1 to TRBJ2-2; weak D call: TRBD1 (6 bases). Germline V gene data show CDR1 as MGHRA and CDR2 as YSYEKL. The CDR3 totals 14 residues. V was pared by 3 bases and J by 7 bases, with 12 bases between. This CDR3 is CASSQGLTGGELFF. The DNA for the CDR3 is TGCGCCAGCAGCCAGGGCCTGACAGGCGGGGAGCTGTTTTTT.

The chain is built from TRBV11-3 and TRBJ2-1, with D possibly being TRBD2 (6 bases). In germline, CDR1 is SGHNT, CDR2 YENEEA. V lost 5 bases and J 8 bases, leaving 19 bases between the germline ends. CDR3 length: 15 amino acids. The CDR3, as DNA: TGTGCCAGCAGCGTGAGGGGAGGCGTTGGGGATGAGCAGTTCTTC. As protein: CASSVRGGVGDEQFF.

The count of this clone is one. V is TRBV6-5 and J is TRBJ2-5, with 8 bases that match TRBD2. Germline V CDR1 and CDR2: MNHEY, SVGAGI. The CDR3 totals 15 residues. V gave up 0 bases and J gave up 7 bases; unmatched junction bases: 7. The CDR3 coding sequence is TGTGCCAGCAGTTACTCTCGCGGGGGGCCCGGGACCCAGTACTTC. Its protein is CASSYSRGGPGTQYF.

The V call is TRBV18, the J call TRBJ2-7; D call uncertain. Between the trimmed V and J ends, which lost 6 bases and 0 bases, there was a span of 9 bases. This CDR3 has 13 amino acids. The germline CDR1 and CDR2 sequences are KGHSH and LQKENI. Written as DNA, the CDR3 is TGTGCCAGCTCCACCCTTAGCTCCTACGAGCAGTACGTC. This codes for CASSTLSSYEQYV.

The V and J genes are TRBV7-2 and TRBJ2-3; a possible D gene is TRBD2 (6 bases). V was trimmed by 2 bases and J by 2 bases, leaving 11 bases between them. Germline V gives CDR1 SGHTA, CDR2 FQGNSA. There are 15 residues in the CDR3. CDR3 residues: CASSLWGEPTDTQYF. CDR3 nucleotide sequence: TGTGCCAGCAGCTTATGGGGGGAACCCACAGATACGCAGTATTTT. The variable domain in full, with the rest retrieved from reference TRBV7-2 and TRBJ2-3, is GAGVSQSPSNKVTEKGKDVELRCDPISGHTALYWYRQSLGQGLEFLIYFQGNSAPDKSGLPSDRFSAERTGGSVSTLTIQRTQQEDSAVYLCASSLWGEPTDTQYFGPGTRLTVL.

The chain links TRBV7-3 to TRBJ2-7; TRBD2 might be the D (5 bases). The CDR3 loop spans 16 amino acids. V lost 4 bases to trimming and J lost 3 bases, with 19 bases between them. Germline CDR1 SGHTA, CDR2 FQGTGA. The CDR3 DNA sequence: TGTGCCAGCAGCTACCCCTCGTACGGGGTCAGCTACGAGCAGTACGTC. It codes for CASSYPSYGVSYEQYV.

This rearrangement joins TRBV6-4 to TRBJ2-1, with 10 bases matching TRBD1. CDR1 MRHNA and CDR2 SNTAGT come from the germline V gene. Trimming took 2 bases from V and 10 from J; bases not matched to a gene: 8. This CDR3 is built from 15 residues. CDR3 bases: TGTGCCAGCAGTGACACCTGGACAGGGGGTGCGGAGCAGTTCTTC. Its protein is CASSDTWTGGAEQFF.

The CDR3 sequence is CASSATSGRGETQYF. In DNA, the CDR3 is TGTGCCAGCAGCGCGACTAGCGGGAGAGGGGAGACCCAGTACTTC. V and J are TRBV7-2 and TRBJ2-5, with 12 bases that match TRBD2. J gave up 5 bases and V 5 bases, and 6 bases lay outside the gene matches. Germline V CDR1 and CDR2: SGHTA, FQGNSA. The CDR3 extends over 15 amino acids.

This clone appeared once. This chain links TRBV11-1 with TRBJ2-7; 9 bases align to TRBD2. The germline V gene encodes CDR1 SGHAT and CDR2 FQDESV (reference sequence). This CDR3 spans 14 amino acids. V lost 5 bases, J lost 2 bases, and 4 bases stayed unmatched. CDR3 nucleotide sequence: TGTGCCAGCAGCCAGGGACTAGCTGCCTACGAGCAGTACTTC. Translating it yields CASSQGLAAYEQYF.

This chain joins TRBV29-1 and TRBJ2-3; D perhaps matches TRBD2 (7 bases). In germline, CDR1 is SQVTM, CDR2 ANQGSEA. The ends were cut back, 6 bases at V and 2 bases at J, with 15 bases in the middle. This CDR3 contains 14 residues. The CDR3 DNA reads as TGCAGCGTAAAACGGGGGGCTTCCACAGATACGCAGTATTTT. Encoded protein: CSVKRGASTDTQYF.

The chain combines TRBV6-1 with TRBJ2-3, with 10 bases matching TRBD1. Germline trimming cut 0 bases from V and 4 bases from J; bases unmatched to any gene: 7. Germline V gives CDR1 MNHNS, CDR2 SASEGT. This CDR3 spans 17 amino acids. In DNA form, the CDR3 reads TGTGCCAGCAGTGAAGCGGAGGGCGGGACAGGGGCAGATACGCAGTATTTT. Protein: CASSEAEGGTGADTQYF.

The J gene is TRBJ1-1, the V gene TRBV7-3; 10 bases match TRBD1. CDR3 length: 15 amino acids. Per the germline V gene, CDR1 is SGHTA and CDR2 is FQGTGA. The junction had 8 bases not matched to a gene; V was cut back by 5 bases and J by 5 bases. The DNA for the CDR3 is TGTGCCAGCAGCCGGGGACAGGGGAAGGTTACTGAAGCTTTCTTT. Protein product: CASSRGQGKVTEAFF.

In its sample, this clone was seen once. The chain combines TRBV3-1 (or the pseudogene TRBV3-2) with TRBJ2-5; 10 bases align to TRBD2. Germline loops: CDR1 LGHDT, CDR2 YNNKEL (reference sequence). Losses at the gene ends were 4 bases for V and 5 bases for J; bases not matched to a gene: 1. CDR3 length: 13 residues. CDR3 sequence reads: CASSPSGGETQYF. The CDR3 coding sequence is TGTGCCAGCAGCCCTAGCGGGGGCGAGACCCAGTACTTC.

As DNA, the CDR3 is TGTGCCAGCAGTGCCTCCGCAGATACGCAGTATTTT. Amino acid sequence: CASSASADTQYF. This chain links TRBV2 with TRBJ2-3; D gene ambiguous. The CDR3 loop spans 12 amino acids. V was pared by 4 bases and J by 4 bases, with 6 bases between. Germline V gene lookup returns CDR1 SNHLY and CDR2 FYNNEI.

This clone was seen a few times. This sequence joins TRBV19 and TRBJ1-2; D uncertain. V was clipped by 6 bases and J by 7 bases, with 12 bases between them. The germline gives CDR1 LNHDA, CDR2 SQIVND (reference sequence). The CDR3 is 12 residues long. For the CDR3, the DNA is TGTGCCAGTAGAGGCCAGGTCGGTGGCTACACCTTC. Its translation is CASRGQVGGYTF. Full variable domain (missing parts from reference TRBV19 and TRBJ1-2): DGGITQSPKYLFRKEGQNVTLSCEQNLNHDAMYWYRQDPGQGLRLIYYSQIVNDFQKGDIAEGYSVSREKKESFPLTVTSAQKNPTAFYLCASRGQVGGYTFGSGTRLTVV.

This chain connects TRBV9 to TRBJ2-2; unclear D gene. The CDR3 totals 15 residues. V shed 0 bases and J shed 0 bases, with 6 bases lying between them. Germline assignment: CDR1 SGDLS and CDR2 YYNGEE. As DNA, the CDR3 is TGTGCCAGCAGCGTAGCGCTAGCGAACACCGGGGAGCTGTTTTTT. Protein: CASSVALANTGELFF.

J is TRBJ1-5 and V is TRBV12-3 or TRBV12-4; no firm D call. The length of the CDR3 is 13 residues. V was shortened by 3 bases and J by 4 bases, with 7 bases between the two germline ends. CDR3 in amino acids: CASSFEGNQPQHF. The CDR3 nucleotides read TGTGCCAGCAGTTTTGAGGGTAATCAGCCCCAGCATTTT.

The CDR3 loop is CASSPDTYEQYF. The CDR3 nucleotides are TGCGCCAGCAGCCCGGACACTTACGAGCAGTACTTC. The V gene is TRBV5-1, the J gene TRBJ2-7, with D maybe TRBD1 (5 bases). Looked up from germline, CDR1 is SGHRS and CDR2 is YFSETQ. The V end was cut by 4 bases, the J end by 4 bases, with 9 bases between. The CDR3 covers 12 residues. Full variable domain (remainder filled in from reference TRBV5-1 and TRBJ2-7): KAGVTQTPRYLIKTRGQQVTLSCSPISGHRSVSWYQQTPGQGLQFLFEYFSETQRNKGNFPGRFSGRQFSNSRSEMNVSTLELGDSALYLCASSPDTYEQYFGPGTRLTVT.

The table lists this clone with a few counts. The CDR3 region is CASLRDYNSPLHF. The CDR3 coding sequence is TGTGCCAGCCTTCGGGACTATAATTCACCCCTCCACTTT. The V call is TRBV7-9, the J call TRBJ1-6; no definite D call. Trimming left V 8 bases short and J 3 bases short, with 8 bases between. CDR1 SEHNR and CDR2 FQNEAQ come from the germline V gene (reference sequence). The CDR3 is 13 amino acids.